This T cell receptor (beta chain) was captured by sequencing in a study of lymphopenia after photon versus proton radiotherapy. Study-level points and caveats: A bigger post-nadir fall in TCR diversity correlated inversely with survival time in deceased patients. Authors raise, but do not show, better survival with proton therapy.

The CDR3 consists of 16 residues. Germline values: CDR1 LNHDA, CDR2 SQIVND (reference sequence). The V end lost 0 bases, the J end lost 4 bases, and 10 bases lay between the germline ends. The repertoire was sequenced with immunoSEQ multiplex PCR; TCRdb's copy has only in-frame clones and lacks some. The sample carries about 22,000 clones, roughly 91% recorded once. This clone was counted once. Its target is not known. The source material was peripheral blood, sampled from a patient treated with proton-based radiotherapy. This chain joins TRBV19 and TRBJ2-6; no reliable D call. This sequence was found in a woman aged 65 to 85 with pancreatic cancer. Some clones in this sample may be carry-over from other donors' samples. As DNA, the CDR3 is TGTGCCAGTAGTATAGATCCTTCGATCGGGGCCAACGTCCTGACTTTC. This gives the protein CASSIDPSIGANVLTF.